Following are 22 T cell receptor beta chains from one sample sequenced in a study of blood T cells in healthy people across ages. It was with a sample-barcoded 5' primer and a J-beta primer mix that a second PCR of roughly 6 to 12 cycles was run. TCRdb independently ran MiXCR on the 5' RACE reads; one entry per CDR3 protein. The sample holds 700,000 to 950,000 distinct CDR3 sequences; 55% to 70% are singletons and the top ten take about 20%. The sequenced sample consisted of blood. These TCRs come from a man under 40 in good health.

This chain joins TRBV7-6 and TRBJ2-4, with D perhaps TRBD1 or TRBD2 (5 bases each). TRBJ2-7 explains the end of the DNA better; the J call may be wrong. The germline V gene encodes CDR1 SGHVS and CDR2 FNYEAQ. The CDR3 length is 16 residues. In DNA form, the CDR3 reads TGTGCCAGCAGCTTAGGAAGTAGGGGAGAGGCTCGCGAGCAGTACTTC. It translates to CASSLGSRGEAREQYF.

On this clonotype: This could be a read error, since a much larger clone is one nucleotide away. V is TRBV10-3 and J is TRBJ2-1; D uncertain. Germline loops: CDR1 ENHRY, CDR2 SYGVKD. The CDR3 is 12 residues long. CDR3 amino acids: CAISPPDNGQFF. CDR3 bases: TGTGCCATCAGCCCCCCTGACAATGGGCAGTTCTTC.

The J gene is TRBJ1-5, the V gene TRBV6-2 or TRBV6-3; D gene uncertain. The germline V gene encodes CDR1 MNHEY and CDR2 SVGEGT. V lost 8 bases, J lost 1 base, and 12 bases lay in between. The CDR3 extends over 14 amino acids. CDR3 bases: TGTGCCAGCGGGTATTGGGCAAGCAATCAGCCCCAGCATTTT. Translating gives CASGYWASNQPQHF.

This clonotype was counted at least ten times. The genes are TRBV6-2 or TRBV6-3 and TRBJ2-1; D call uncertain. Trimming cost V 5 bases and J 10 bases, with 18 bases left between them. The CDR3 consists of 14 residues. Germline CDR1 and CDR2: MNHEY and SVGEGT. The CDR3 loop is CASSRPPSIEEQFF. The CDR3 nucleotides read TGTGCCAGCAGTCGGCCGCCTAGTATAGAGGAGCAGTTCTTC.

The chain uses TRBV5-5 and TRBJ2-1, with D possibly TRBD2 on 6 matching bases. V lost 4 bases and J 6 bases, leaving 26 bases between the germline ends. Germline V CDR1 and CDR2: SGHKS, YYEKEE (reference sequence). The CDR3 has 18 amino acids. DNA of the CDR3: TGTGCCAGCAGCATACGCCTTCCGAGTTGGCGGGAATCCAATGAGCAGTTCTTC. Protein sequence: CASSIRLPSWRESNEQFF.

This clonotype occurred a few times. CDR3 sequence (DNA): TGCAGTGCTAGTGAGGCGGGACAGGGGGCTCAGCCCCAGCATTTT. It is translated as CSASEAGQGAQPQHF. V usage is TRBV20-1 and J usage is TRBJ1-5, with TRBD1 matching 12 bases. This CDR3 is 15 amino acids long. CDR1 and CDR2 (germline): DFQATT, SNEGSKA (reference sequence). The V gene end was trimmed by 3 bases and the J gene end by 6 bases; junction bases not matched to a gene: 6.

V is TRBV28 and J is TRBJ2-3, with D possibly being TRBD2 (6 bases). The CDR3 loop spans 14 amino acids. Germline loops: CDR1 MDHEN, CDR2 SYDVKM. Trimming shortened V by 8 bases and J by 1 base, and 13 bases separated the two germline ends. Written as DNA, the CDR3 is TGTGCCAGCTCGAGGTCTAGCGGCACAGATACGCAGTATTTT. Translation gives CASSRSSGTDTQYF.

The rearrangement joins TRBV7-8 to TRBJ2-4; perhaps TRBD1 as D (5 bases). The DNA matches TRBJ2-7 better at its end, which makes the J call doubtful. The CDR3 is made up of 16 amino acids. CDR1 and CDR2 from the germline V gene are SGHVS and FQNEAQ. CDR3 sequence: CASSPSRAPIPYEQYF. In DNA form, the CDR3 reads TGTGCCAGCAGCCCGAGCAGGGCCCCTATTCCATACGAGCAGTACTTC.

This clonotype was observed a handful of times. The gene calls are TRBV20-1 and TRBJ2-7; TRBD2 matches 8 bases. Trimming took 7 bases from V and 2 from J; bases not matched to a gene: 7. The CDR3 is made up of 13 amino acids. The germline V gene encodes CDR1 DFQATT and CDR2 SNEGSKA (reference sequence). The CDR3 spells CSGYSGITYEQYF. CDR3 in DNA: TGCAGTGGGTATAGCGGGATTACCTACGAGCAGTACTTC.

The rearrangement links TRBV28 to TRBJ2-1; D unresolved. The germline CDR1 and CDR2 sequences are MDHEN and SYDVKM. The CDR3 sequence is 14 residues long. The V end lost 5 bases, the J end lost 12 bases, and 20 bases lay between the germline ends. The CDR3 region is CASSIQPVARGQFF. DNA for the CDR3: TGTGCCAGCAGTATCCAACCTGTGGCACGAGGGCAGTTCTTC.

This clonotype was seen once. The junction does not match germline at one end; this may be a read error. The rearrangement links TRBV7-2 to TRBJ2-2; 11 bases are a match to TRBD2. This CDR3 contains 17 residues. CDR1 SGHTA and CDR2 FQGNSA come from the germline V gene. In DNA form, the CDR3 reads TGTGCTAGCAGCTGGGCTAGCGGGGGGCGGAACACCGGGGAGCTGTTTTTT. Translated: CASSWASGGRNTGELFF. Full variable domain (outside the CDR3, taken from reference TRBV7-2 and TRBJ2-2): GAGVSQSPSNKVTEKGKDVELRCDPISGHTALYWYRQSLGQGLEFLIYFQGNSAPDKSGLPSDRFSAERTGGSVSTLTIQRTQQEDSAVYLCASSWASGGRNTGELFFGEGSRLTVL.

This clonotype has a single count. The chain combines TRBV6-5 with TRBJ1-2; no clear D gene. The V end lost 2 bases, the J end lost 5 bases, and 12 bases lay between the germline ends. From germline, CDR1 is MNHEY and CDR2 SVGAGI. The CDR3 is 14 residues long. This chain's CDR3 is CASSYSSSAYGYTF. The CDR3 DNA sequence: TGTGCCAGCAGTTACAGCTCTTCGGCGTATGGCTACACCTTC.

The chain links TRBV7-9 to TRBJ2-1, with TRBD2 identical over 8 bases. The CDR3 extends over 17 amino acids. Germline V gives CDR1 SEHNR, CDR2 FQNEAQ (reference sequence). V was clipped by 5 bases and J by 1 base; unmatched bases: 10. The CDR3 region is CASSPMWREESYNEQFF. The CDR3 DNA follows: TGTGCCAGCAGCCCGATGTGGCGGGAGGAGTCCTACAATGAGCAGTTCTTC.

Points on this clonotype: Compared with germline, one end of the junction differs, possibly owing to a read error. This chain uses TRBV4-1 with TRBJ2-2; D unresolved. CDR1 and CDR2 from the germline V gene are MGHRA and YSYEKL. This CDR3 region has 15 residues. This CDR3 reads CTSSQGTGHTGELFF. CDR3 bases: TGCACCAGCAGCCAAGGTACTGGACACACCGGGGAGCTGTTTTTT.

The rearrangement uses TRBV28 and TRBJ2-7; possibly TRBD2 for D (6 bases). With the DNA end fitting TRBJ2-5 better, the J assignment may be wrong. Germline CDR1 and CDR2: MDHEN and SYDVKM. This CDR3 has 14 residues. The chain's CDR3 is CASSLLPGEATQYF. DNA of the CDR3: TGTGCCAGCAGTCTCCTTCCGGGAGAAGCGACCCAGTACTTC.

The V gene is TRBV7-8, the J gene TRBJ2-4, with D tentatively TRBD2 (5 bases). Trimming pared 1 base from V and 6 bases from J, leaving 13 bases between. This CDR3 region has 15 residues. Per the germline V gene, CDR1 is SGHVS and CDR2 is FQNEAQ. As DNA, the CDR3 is TGTGCCAGCAGCTTAGACGGCGGACTCCCAAACATTCAGTACTTC. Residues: CASSLDGGLPNIQYF.

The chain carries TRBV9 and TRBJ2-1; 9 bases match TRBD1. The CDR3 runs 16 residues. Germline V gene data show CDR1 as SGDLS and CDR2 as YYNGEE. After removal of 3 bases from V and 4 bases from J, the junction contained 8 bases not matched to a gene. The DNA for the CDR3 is TGTGCCAGCAGCGCCCCCAGGACAGGGGCGTACAATGAGCAGTTCTTC. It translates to CASSAPRTGAYNEQFF.

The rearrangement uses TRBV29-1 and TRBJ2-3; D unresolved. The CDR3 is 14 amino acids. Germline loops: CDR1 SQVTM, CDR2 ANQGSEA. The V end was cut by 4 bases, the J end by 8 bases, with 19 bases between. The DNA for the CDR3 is TGCAGCGTTGGCTCCCCCCGAAGGTCGGGTACGCAGTATTTT. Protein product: CSVGSPRRSGTQYF.

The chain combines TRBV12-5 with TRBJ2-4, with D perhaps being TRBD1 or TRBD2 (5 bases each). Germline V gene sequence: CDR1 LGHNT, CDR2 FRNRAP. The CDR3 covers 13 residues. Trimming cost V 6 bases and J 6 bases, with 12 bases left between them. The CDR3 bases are TGTGCTAGTGGCCGTGGGACCCTAAACATTCAGTACTTC. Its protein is CASGRGTLNIQYF.

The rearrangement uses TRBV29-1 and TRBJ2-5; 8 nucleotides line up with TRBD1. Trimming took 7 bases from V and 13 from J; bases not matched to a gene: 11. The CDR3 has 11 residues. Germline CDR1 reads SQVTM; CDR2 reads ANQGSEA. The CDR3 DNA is TGCAGCGGGGGACAGGCCGACGAGCTGTACTTC. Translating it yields CSGGQADELYF.

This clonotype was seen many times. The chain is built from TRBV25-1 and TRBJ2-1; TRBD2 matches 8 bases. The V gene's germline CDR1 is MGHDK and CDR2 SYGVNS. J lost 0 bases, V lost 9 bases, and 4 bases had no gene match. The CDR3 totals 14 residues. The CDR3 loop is CASSSGGSYNEQFF. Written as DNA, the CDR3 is TGTGCCAGTTCGAGCGGGGGCTCCTACAATGAGCAGTTCTTC. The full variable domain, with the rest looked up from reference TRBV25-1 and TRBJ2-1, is EADIYQTPRYLVIGTGKKITLECSQTMGHDKMYWYQQDPGMELHLIHYSYGVNSTEKGDLSSESTVSRIRTEHFPLTLESARPSHTSQYLCASSSGGSYNEQFFGPGTRLTVL.

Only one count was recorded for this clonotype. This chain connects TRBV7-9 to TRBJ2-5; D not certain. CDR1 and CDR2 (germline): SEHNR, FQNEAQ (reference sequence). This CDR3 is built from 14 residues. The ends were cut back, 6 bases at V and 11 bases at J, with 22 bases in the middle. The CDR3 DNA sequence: TGTGCCAGCAGAGCCCAGTCCCCCTACAATGAGCAGTACTTC. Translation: CASRAQSPYNEQYF.